These T cell receptor beta chains were read from a single sample in a study of response to subunit inactivated influenza vaccine. TCRdb re-called the RT-PCR reads with MiXCR, one entry per CDR3 protein. The sample contains fewer than 550,000 distinct CDR3 sequences, less than 30% of which appear only once. Here the sequenced sample was CD4+ T cells sorted from PBMCs, taken 4 to 6 days after vaccination. The origin of the receptors is a man in his fifties who received an inactivated influenza vaccine. Each CDR3 is given with its conserved first and last residue. D genes are given only for firm matches. Rows give clone size only sometimes, using once, few, many, or a class for an expanded clone.

D	V	size	J	CDR3	DNA
TRBD1	TRBV6-1	few	TRBJ1-2	CASTLDRDNYGYTF	TGTGCCAGCACTCTGGACAGGGATAACTATGGCTACACCTTC
.	TRBV6-5	.	TRBJ2-2	CASGLRFTRNTGELFF	TGTGCCAGCGGTTTACGGTTTACTCGGAACACCGGGGAGCTGTTTTTT
TRBD2	TRBV11-2	.	TRBJ2-1	CASSSSGSTGNEQFF	TGTGCCAGCAGCTCAAGCGGGAGTACGGGCAATGAGCAGTTCTTC
.	TRBV6-2/TRBV6-3	few	TRBJ2-3	CASSFRSSRDTQYF	TGTGCCAGCAGTTTCAGATCAAGCAGAGATACGCAGTATTTT
.	TRBV5-1	.	TRBJ1-1	CASKQGDAEAFF	TGCGCCAGCAAACAGGGCGACGCTGAAGCTTTCTTT
.	TRBV29-1	.	TRBJ1-2	CSVEVTRDYGYTF	TGCAGCGTTGAGGTGACGCGCGACTATGGCTACACCTTC
TRBD2	TRBV20-1	.	TRBJ2-1	CSAPSGRGVHEQFF	TGCAGTGCTCCTAGCGGGAGGGGAGTCCATGAGCAGTTCTTC
TRBD2	TRBV7-2	many	TRBJ2-3	CASSSRLAGADTQYF	TGTGCCAGCAGCTCCCGACTAGCGGGAGCAGATACGCAGTATTTT
TRBD1	TRBV6-2/TRBV6-3	few	TRBJ2-7	CASSQIGTGGEEQYF	TGTGCCAGCAGTCAAATCGGGACAGGGGGCGAGGAGCAGTACTTC
TRBD2	TRBV7-6	few	TRBJ2-3	CASSFLAGGPDTQYF	TGTGCCAGCAGCTTCCTAGCGGGAGGGCCAGATACGCAGTATTTT
TRBD1	TRBV7-2	few	TRBJ1-1	CASSFTGQGSSSRAFF	TGTGCCAGCAGCTTTACCGGACAGGGATCTAGTTCGAGAGCTTTCTTT
TRBD1	TRBV6-1	few	TRBJ1-1	CASRHRGSNTEAFF	TGTGCCAGCAGACACAGGGGATCGAACACTGAAGCTTTCTTT
.	TRBV7-2	few	TRBJ2-1	CASSPGRAYNEQFF	TGTGCCAGCAGCCCAGGGCGGGCCTACAATGAGCAGTTCTTC
.	TRBV30	.	TRBJ2-5	CAWSPKAGRQETQYF	TGTGCCTGGAGTCCAAAGGCGGGCAGGCAAGAAACCCAGTACTTC
.	TRBV7-9	few	TRBJ2-7	CASSLAGSWYEQYF	TGTGCCAGCAGCCTCGCGGGGAGTTGGTACGAGCAGTACTTC
.	TRBV29-1	few	TRBJ1-1	CSVEEMTGWGTEAFF	TGCAGCGTTGAAGAAATGACAGGTTGGGGCACTGAAGCTTTCTTT
.	TRBV20-1	.	TRBJ2-7	CSASGRSEQYF	TGCAGTGCATCTGGGCGAAGCGAGCAGTACTTC
.	TRBV5-1	many	TRBJ2-7	CASSLGVRLADTYEQYF	TGCGCCAGCAGCTTGGGAGTACGGCTAGCTGATACCTACGAGCAGTACTTC
.	TRBV20-1	.	TRBJ2-7	CSAREFNGSSYEQYF	TGCAGTGCTAGAGAATTTAACGGGAGCTCCTACGAGCAGTACTTC
TRBD1	TRBV10-3	few	TRBJ1-2	CATVPGQGNYGYTF	TGTGCCACCGTGCCGGGACAGGGGAACTATGGCTACACCTTC
.	TRBV6-2/TRBV6-3	.	TRBJ2-3	CASSYLGTTDTQYF	TGTGCCAGCAGTTACTTGGGCACCACAGATACGCAGTATTTT
.	TRBV12-3/TRBV12-4	few	TRBJ2-7	CASSLAGGVIYEQYF	TGTGCCAGCAGTTTAGCCGGGGGTGTGATCTACGAGCAGTACTTC
TRBD1	TRBV5-4	.	TRBJ1-6	CASSGNRGDNSPLHF	TGTGCCAGCAGCGGAAACAGGGGGGATAATTCACCCCTCCACTTT
.	TRBV6-2/TRBV6-3	many	TRBJ2-5	CASSSGSQETQYF	TGTGCCAGCAGTTCGGGCAGCCAGGAGACCCAGTACTTC
TRBD1	TRBV29-1	.	TRBJ2-3	CSVLSSTGVDTQYF	TGCAGCGTACTATCTTCCACAGGGGTTGATACGCAGTATTTT
TRBD1	TRBV12-3/TRBV12-4	.	TRBJ1-5	CASSLAGTGQGQPQHF	TGTGCCAGCAGTTTAGCGGGGACAGGTCAGGGTCAGCCCCAGCATTTT
TRBD2	TRBV7-2	.	TRBJ2-2	CASSFRGVTGELFF	TGTGCCAGCAGCTTTCGGGGGGTCACCGGGGAGCTGTTTTTT
.	TRBV7-2	.	TRBJ1-1	CASSLIGQNTEAFF	TGTGCCAGCAGCTTAATCGGGCAGAACACTGAAGCTTTCTTT
.	TRBV18	few	TRBJ2-1	CASSPGVSNEQFF	TGTGCCAGCTCACCAGGCGTATCAAATGAGCAGTTCTTC
.	TRBV7-2	few	TRBJ2-5	CASSTGTPPKTQYF	TGTGCCAGCTCGACCGGGACTCCTCCGAAGACCCAGTACTTC
.	TRBV29-1	.	TRBJ2-3	CSVTGTTSTDTQYF	TGCAGCGTTACCGGGACAACTAGCACAGATACGCAGTATTTT
.	TRBV11-2	.	TRBJ2-7	CASSHHAPYEQYF	TGTGCCAGCAGCCATCACGCCCCCTACGAGCAGTACTTC
TRBD2	TRBV7-2	many	TRBJ2-7	CASSLSPGGTYEQYF	TGTGCCAGCAGCTTATCGCCGGGAGGGACTTACGAGCAGTACTTC
.	TRBV11-2	few	TRBJ2-1	CASSPYRGSSYNEQFF	TGTGCCAGCAGCCCCTATAGGGGGAGCTCCTACAATGAGCAGTTCTTC
TRBD1	TRBV6-5	.	TRBJ1-1	CASSNRDRALIMNTEAFF	TGTGCCAGCAGTAACCGGGACAGGGCCTTAATTATGAACACTGAAGCTTTCTTT
.	TRBV5-1	few	TRBJ2-3	CASSLNRASTDTQYF	TGCGCCAGCAGCTTGAACAGGGCTAGCACAGATACGCAGTATTTT
TRBD2	TRBV6-4	once	TRBJ2-2	CASRTPWTSGRAANTGELFF	TGTGCCAGCAGGACTCCTTGGACTAGCGGGAGGGCCGCAAACACCGGGGAGCTGTTTTTT
.	TRBV20-1	few	TRBJ2-1	CSVRLKGNEQFF	TGCAGTGTTCGTCTAAAGGGCAATGAGCAGTTCTTC
.	TRBV6-2/TRBV6-3	.	TRBJ2-5	CASRGGWLGETQYF	TGTGCCAGCAGAGGCGGCTGGCTCGGAGAGACCCAGTACTTC
.	TRBV7-9	few	TRBJ1-1	CASSSYLGGSTEAFF	TGTGCCAGCAGCTCTTACCTAGGGGGGAGCACTGAAGCTTTCTTT
.	TRBV12-3/TRBV12-4	few	TRBJ2-2	CASFTTGELFF	TGTGCCTCATTTACCACCGGGGAGCTGTTTTTT
.	TRBV7-3	.	TRBJ2-3	CASSLVGTAPDTQYF	TGTGCCAGCAGCTTGGTCGGGACGGCCCCAGATACGCAGTATTTT
TRBD1	TRBV4-3	few	TRBJ2-1	CASSQDLGTGDNEQFF	TGCGCCAGCAGCCAAGATTTAGGGACAGGGGACAATGAGCAGTTCTTC
.	TRBV12-3/TRBV12-4	.	TRBJ1-6	CASSWRGGDSPLHF	TGTGCCAGCAGTTGGCGGGGAGGCGATTCACCCCTCCACTTT
.	TRBV20-1	few	TRBJ2-5	CSASIGSHQETQYF	TGCAGTGCTAGTATCGGCAGTCACCAAGAGACCCAGTACTTC
TRBD1	TRBV30	few	TRBJ2-7	CAWIRTGPGYEQYF	TGTGCCTGGATTCGGACAGGGCCGGGCTACGAGCAGTACTTC
.	TRBV20-1	few	TRBJ2-1	CSAKTGTARGEQFF	TGCAGTGCCAAAACCGGGACTGCGCGAGGTGAGCAGTTCTTC
.	TRBV5-1	.	TRBJ2-3	CASSLFSTGTQYF	TGCGCCAGCAGCTTGTTCAGCACAGGTACGCAGTATTTT